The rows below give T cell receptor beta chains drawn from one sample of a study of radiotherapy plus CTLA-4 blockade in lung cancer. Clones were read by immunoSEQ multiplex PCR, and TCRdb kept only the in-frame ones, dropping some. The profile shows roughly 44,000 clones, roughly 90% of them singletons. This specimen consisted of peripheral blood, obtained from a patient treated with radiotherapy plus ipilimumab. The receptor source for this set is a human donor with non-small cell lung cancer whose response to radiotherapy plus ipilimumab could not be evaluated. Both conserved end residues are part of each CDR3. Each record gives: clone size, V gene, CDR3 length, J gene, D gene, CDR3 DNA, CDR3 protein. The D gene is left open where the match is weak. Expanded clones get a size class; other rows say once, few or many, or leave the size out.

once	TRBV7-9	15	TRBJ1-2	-	TGTGCCAGCAGCTATCGGCCCACAGGGTTCCGTGGCTACACCTTC	CASSYRPTGFRGYTF
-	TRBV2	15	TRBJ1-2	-	TGTGCCAGCAGGATCTTTCTCCAGGTTAACTATGGCTACACCTTC	CASRIFLQVNYGYTF
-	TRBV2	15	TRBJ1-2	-	TGTGCCAGCAGTGAAGGTATCAGGGTTCGGCGAGGCTACACCTTC	CASSEGIRVRRGYTF
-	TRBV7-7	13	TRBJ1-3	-	TGTGCCAGCAGCCGGGACATTGGAAACACCATATATTTT	CASSRDIGNTIYF
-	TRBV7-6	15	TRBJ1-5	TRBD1	TGTGCCAGCAGCCAGACAGGGGGTGGCAATCAGCCCCAGCATTTT	CASSQTGGGNQPQHF
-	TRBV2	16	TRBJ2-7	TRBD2	TGTGCCAGCAGTCCCGGGACTAGTTGGGCCCCCTACGAGCAGTACTTC	CASSPGTSWAPYEQYF
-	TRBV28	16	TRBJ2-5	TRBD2	TGTGCCAGCAGTTTACACGACGGGGACTATCAAGAGACCCAGTACTTC	CASSLHDGDYQETQYF
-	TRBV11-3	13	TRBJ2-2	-	TGTGCCAGCAGCTCCTCAGGGTTCGGGGAGCTGTTTTTT	CASSSSGFGELFF
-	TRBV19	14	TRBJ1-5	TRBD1	TGTGCCAGTAGTGGACAGGGCGGGAATCAGCCCCAGCATTTT	CASSGQGGNQPQHF